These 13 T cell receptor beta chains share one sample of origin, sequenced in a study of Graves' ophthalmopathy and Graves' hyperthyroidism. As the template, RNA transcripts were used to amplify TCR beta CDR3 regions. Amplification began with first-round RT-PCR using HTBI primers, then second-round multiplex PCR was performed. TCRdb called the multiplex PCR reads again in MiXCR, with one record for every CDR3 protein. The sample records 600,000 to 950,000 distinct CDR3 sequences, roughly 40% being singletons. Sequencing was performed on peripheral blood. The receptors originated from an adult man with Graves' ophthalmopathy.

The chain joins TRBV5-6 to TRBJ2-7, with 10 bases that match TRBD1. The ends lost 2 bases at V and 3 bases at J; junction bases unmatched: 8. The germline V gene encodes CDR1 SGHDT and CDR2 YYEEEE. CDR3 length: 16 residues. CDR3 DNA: TGTGCCAGCAGCTTTTGGACTGGGACAGGGGTCTACGAGCAGTACTTC. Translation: CASSFWTGTGVYEQYF.

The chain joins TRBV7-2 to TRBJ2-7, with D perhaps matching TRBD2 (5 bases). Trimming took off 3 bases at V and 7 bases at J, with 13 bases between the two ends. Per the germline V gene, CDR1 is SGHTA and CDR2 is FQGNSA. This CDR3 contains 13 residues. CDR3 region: CASSFGRAQEQYF. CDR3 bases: TGTGCCAGCAGCTTTGGGAGAGCCCAAGAGCAGTACTTC.

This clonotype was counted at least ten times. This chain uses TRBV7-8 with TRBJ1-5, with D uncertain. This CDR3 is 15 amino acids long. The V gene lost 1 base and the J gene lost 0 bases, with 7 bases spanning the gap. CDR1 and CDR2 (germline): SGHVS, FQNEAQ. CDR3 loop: CASSLVAYSNQPQHF. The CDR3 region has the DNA TGTGCCAGCAGCTTAGTAGCCTATAGCAATCAGCCCCAGCATTTT.

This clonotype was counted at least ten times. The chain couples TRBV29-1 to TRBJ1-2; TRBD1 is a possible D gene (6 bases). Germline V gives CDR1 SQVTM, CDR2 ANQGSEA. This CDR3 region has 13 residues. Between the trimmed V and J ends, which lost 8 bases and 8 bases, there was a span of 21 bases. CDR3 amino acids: CSTDNEGGGGYTF. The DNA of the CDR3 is TGCAGCACAGATAACGAGGGGGGAGGCGGCTACACCTTC.

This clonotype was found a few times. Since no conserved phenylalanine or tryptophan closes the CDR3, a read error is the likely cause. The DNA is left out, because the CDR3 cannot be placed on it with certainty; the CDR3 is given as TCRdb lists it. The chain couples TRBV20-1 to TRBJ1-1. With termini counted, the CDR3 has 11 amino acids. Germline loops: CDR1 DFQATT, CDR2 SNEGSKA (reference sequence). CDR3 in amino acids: CSASGDGEANY.

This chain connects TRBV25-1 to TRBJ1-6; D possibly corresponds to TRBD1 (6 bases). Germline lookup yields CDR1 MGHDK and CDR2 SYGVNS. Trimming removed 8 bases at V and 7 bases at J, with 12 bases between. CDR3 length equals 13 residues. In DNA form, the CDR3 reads TGTGCCAGCTTACGGCAGGGGAATTCACCCCTCCACTTT. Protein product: CASLRQGNSPLHF.

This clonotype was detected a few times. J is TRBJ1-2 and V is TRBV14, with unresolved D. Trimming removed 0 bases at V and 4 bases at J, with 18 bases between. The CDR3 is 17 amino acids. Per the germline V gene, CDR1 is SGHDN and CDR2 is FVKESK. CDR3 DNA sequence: TGTGCCAGCAGCCAAGATGAAGGATCTGGATTCCCCTATGGCTACACCTTC. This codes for CASSQDEGSGFPYGYTF.

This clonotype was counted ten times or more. CDR3 sequence: CSASVGYGYTF. CDR3 sequence (DNA): TGCAGTGCTAGTGTGGGCTATGGCTACACCTTC. This rearrangement joins TRBV20-1 to TRBJ1-2; D call uncertain. V was shortened by 3 bases and J by 4 bases, with 6 bases between the two germline ends. Looked up from germline, CDR1 is DFQATT and CDR2 is SNEGSKA (reference sequence). This CDR3 contains 11 residues.

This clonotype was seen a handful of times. Here the CDR3 reads CASSSFFSGRPEQYF. DNA for the CDR3: TGTGCCAGCAGTTCCTTTTTCAGCGGGAGGCCCGAGCAGTACTTC. The rearrangement links TRBV6-5 to TRBJ2-7; TRBD2 matches 9 bases. Germline CDR1 and CDR2: MNHEY and SVGAGI. V was pared by 4 bases and J by 6 bases, with 10 bases of the junction left unmatched. There are 15 residues in the CDR3.

In DNA, the CDR3 is TGTGCCAGTGGGGGCGGGGCTACTAATGAAAAACTGTTTTTT. Its translation: CASGGGATNEKLFF. The chain joins TRBV19 to TRBJ1-4, with D perhaps TRBD1 (6 bases). This CDR3 comprises 14 residues. V lost 8 bases and J lost 2, with 12 bases in between. CDR1 LNHDA and CDR2 SQIVND come from the germline V gene (reference sequence).

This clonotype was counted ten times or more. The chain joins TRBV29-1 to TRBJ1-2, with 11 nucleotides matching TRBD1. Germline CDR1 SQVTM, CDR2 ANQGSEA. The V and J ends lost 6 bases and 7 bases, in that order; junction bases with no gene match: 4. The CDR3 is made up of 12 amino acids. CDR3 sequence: CSVGQGEGGYTF. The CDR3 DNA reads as TGCAGCGTGGGACAGGGGGAGGGTGGCTACACCTTC.

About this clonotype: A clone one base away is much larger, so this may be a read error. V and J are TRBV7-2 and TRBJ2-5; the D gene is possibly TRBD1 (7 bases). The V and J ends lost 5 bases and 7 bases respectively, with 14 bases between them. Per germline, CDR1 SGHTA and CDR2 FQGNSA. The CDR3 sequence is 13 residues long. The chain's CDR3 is CASSQGEEGTQYF. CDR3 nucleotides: TGTGCCAGCAGCCAGGGGGAGGAAGGGACCCAGTACTTC.

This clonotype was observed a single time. The CDR3 bases are TGTGCCAGCAGTGCAAGGGGACGGGACTATGGCTACACCTTC. This encodes CASSARGRDYGYTF. The chain is built from TRBV12-3 or TRBV12-4 and TRBJ1-2; TRBD1 might be the D (5 bases). The length of the CDR3 is 14 residues. V was pared by 5 bases and J by 3 bases, with 13 bases between.